This section outlines one T cell receptor (beta chain) sequence together with its context. The sample belongs to a study of sequential checkpoint blockade in melanoma. Noted treatment: randomized to nivolumab then ipilimumab (arm A) or the reverse (arm B). V shed 1 base and J 0 bases; nucleotides not matched to a gene: 11. The CDR3 spans 18 residues. Looked up from germline, CDR1 is LGHNA and CDR2 is YNFKEQ. Data came from immunoSEQ multiplex PCR; TCRdb stores just in-frame clones and leaves some out. The sample includes 7,000 to 8,500 clones, about 55% of them seen just once. The origin of this receptor is a human donor with melanoma. The chain links TRBV4-2 to TRBJ1-2; 7 nucleotides align to TRBD1. The material was CD8+ T cells sorted from blood (inferred from file names), obtained from a patient given nivolumab and ipilimumab in sequence. In nucleotides, the CDR3 is TGTGCCAGCAGCCAAGGAAGGAACAGGGGACCAGCTAACTATGGCTACACCTTC. Translating gives CASSQGRNRGPANYGYTF.